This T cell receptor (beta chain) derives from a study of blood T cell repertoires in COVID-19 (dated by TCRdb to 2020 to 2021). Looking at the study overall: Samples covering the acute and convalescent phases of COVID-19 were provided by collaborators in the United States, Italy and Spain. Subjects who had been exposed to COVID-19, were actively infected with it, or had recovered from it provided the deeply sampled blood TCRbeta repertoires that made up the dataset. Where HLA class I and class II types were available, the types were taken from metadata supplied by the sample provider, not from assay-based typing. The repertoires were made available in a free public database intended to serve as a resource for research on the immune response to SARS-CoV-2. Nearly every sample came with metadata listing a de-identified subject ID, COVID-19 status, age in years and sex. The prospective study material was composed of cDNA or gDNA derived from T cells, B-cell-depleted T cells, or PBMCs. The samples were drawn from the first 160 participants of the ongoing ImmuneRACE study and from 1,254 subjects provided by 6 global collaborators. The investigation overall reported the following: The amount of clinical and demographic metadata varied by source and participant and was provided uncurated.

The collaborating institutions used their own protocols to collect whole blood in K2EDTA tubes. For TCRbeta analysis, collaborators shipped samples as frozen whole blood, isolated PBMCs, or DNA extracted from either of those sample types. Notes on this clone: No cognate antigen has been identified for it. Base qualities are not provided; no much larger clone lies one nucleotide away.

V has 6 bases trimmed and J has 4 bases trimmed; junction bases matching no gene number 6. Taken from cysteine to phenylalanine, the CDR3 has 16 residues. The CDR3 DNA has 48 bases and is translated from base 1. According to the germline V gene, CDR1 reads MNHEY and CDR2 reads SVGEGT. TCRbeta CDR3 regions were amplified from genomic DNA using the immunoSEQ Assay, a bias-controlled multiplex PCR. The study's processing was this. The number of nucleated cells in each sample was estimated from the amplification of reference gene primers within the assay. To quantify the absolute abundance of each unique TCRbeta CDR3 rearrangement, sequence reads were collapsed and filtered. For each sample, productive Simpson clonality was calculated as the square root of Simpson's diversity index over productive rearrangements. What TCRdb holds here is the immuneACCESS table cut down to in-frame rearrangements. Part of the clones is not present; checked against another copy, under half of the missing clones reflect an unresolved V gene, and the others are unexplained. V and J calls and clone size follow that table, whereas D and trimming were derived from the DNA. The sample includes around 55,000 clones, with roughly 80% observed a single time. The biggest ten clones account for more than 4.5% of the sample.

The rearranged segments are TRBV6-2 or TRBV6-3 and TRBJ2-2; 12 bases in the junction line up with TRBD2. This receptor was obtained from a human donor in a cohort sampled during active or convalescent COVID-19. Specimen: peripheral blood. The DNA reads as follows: TGTGCCAGCAGCCCTAGCGGGGGGGTAGGCACCGGGGAGCTGTTTTTT. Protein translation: CASSPSGGVGTGELFF.